This T cell receptor (beta chain) stems from a study of blood T cell repertoires in COVID-19. Overall study context: Acute and convalescent COVID-19 specimens originated in the United States, Italy and Spain. PBMCs, B-cell-depleted T cells, or T cells provided the cDNA or gDNA that made up the material.

The protocol was immunoSEQ multiplex PCR, while the TCRdb copy is restricted to in-frame clones and leaves out a portion. Of about 300,000 clones detected, 65% to 90% appear once; the ten largest clones hold 4% to 5%. CDR3 length: 14 amino acids. The V gene lost 3 bases and the J gene lost 2 bases, with 7 bases spanning the gap. Germline loops: CDR1 SGHDN, CDR2 FVKESK. Assignments of participants to cohorts depended upon their own reported clinical history. The specimen was PBMCs or T cells enriched from blood (not recorded which). This clonotype was obtained from a man aged 25 to 45 who had recovered from COVID-19. V usage is TRBV14 and J usage is TRBJ2-2; a weak D match, TRBD1 (6 bases). In DNA, the CDR3 is TGTGCCAGCAGCCAGGGGGCCAACACCGGGGAGCTGTTTTTT. Protein sequence: CASSQGANTGELFF. Full variable domain (rest looked up from reference TRBV14 and TRBJ2-2): EAGVTQFPSHSVIEKGQTVTLRCDPISGHDNLYWYRRVMGKEIKFLLHFVKESKQDESGMPNNRFLAERTGGTYSTLKVQPAELEDSGVYFCASSQGANTGELFFGEGSRLTVL.